Each of the 24 T cell receptor beta chains below was sequenced from the same sample in a study of cytomegalovirus exposure and HLA in healthy donors. A multiplex PCR was run with 60 Vbeta primers and 13 Jbeta primers. Measured with immunoSEQ multiplex PCR; TCRdb has only the in-frame clones, and not every one. The data show 150,000 to 200,000 clones, around 78% seen once. Sequencing was done on a sample of PBMCs. Source of these receptors: a young man in good health and CMV-seronegative.

Judged by abundance, this clone is medium-sized. The rearrangement joins TRBV6-6 to TRBJ2-7; 7 bases are a match to TRBD1. The CDR3 sequence is 14 residues long. Germline V gene sequence: CDR1 MNHNY, CDR2 SVGAGI (reference sequence). The V and J ends lost 4 bases and 1 base, in that order; junction bases with no gene match: 4. The CDR3 sequence is CASSFETGSYEQYF. CDR3 in DNA: TGTGCCAGCAGTTTCGAGACAGGGTCCTACGAGCAGTACTTC.

Concerning this clone itself: An end of the junction does not agree with germline; a read error may underlie this. The chain links TRBV2 to TRBJ1-1; 7 bases match TRBD1. CDR1 is SNHLY and CDR2 is FYNNEI in the germline V gene. The CDR3 sequence is 13 residues long. CDR3 coding DNA: TGTGCCAGAAGTGGACAGGTCGCCTCGGAAGCTTTCTTT. Encoded protein: CARSGQVASEAFF.

The V gene is TRBV10-1, the J gene TRBJ2-2; the D gene is possibly TRBD1 (6 bases). Germline V gene sequence: CDR1 WNHNN, CDR2 SYGVQD (reference sequence). Trimming took off 3 bases at V and 6 bases at J, with 11 bases between the two ends. The CDR3 spans 14 residues. The CDR3 is CASSEGQPAGELFF. Here the CDR3 DNA reads TGCGCCAGCAGTGAAGGACAGCCGGCCGGGGAGCTGTTTTTT.

The chain employs TRBV5-6 and TRBJ2-7; D call uncertain. The CDR3 contains 11 residues. V dropped 4 bases and J dropped 5 bases, with 7 bases sitting between them. Germline V gene sequence: CDR1 SGHDT, CDR2 YYEEEE. The CDR3 region has the DNA TGTGCCAGCAGCCTCCTCCACGAGCAGTACTTC. Translated: CASSLLHEQYF.

This chain joins TRBV6-5 and TRBJ1-1; the D gene is possibly TRBD1 (5 bases). Trimming removed 5 bases from V and 4 bases from J, with 14 bases in between. In germline, CDR1 is MNHEY, CDR2 SVGAGI. The CDR3 sequence is 14 residues long. The CDR3 nucleotides read TGTGCCAGCAGTCCTGCGGGGGAGGGCACTGAAGCTTTCTTT. Translating it yields CASSPAGEGTEAFF.

The V and J genes are TRBV27 and TRBJ2-3; 14 bases agree with TRBD2. This CDR3 is 18 amino acids long. In germline, CDR1 is MNHEY, CDR2 SMNVEV (reference sequence). With V trimmed by 6 bases and J by 3 bases, 11 bases remained unmatched. CDR3 region: CASSPRLAGGPGTDTQYF. CDR3 nucleotide sequence: TGTGCCAGCAGCCCACGACTAGCGGGAGGGCCGGGAACAGATACGCAGTATTTT.

This clone was counted a few times. V usage is TRBV12-5 and J usage is TRBJ2-1; D is undetermined. The germline V gene encodes CDR1 LGHNT and CDR2 FRNRAP. The CDR3 is made up of 14 amino acids. The V end was cut by 1 base, the J end by 7 bases, with 11 bases between. CDR3 amino acids: CASGLAPYGNEQFF. The DNA of the CDR3 is TGTGCTAGTGGTTTGGCCCCTTACGGTAATGAGCAGTTCTTC. Together with reference TRBV12-5 and TRBJ2-1, the CDR3 gives the full variable domain: DARVTQTPRHKVTEMGQEVTMRCQPILGHNTVFWYRQTMMQGLELLAYFRNRAPLDDSGMPKDRFSAEMPDATLATLKIQPSEPRDSAVYFCASGLAPYGNEQFFGPGTRLTVL.

This clone turned up a few times. V is TRBV28 and J is TRBJ2-7; weak D call: TRBD1 (5 bases). The V and J ends lost 8 bases and 0 bases respectively, with 17 bases between them. CDR3 length equals 15 residues. The germline V gene encodes CDR1 MDHEN and CDR2 SYDVKM. The CDR3 nucleotides are TGTGCCAGCGCCTTAGGACACACGAACTCCTACGAGCAGTACTTC. Translation: CASALGHTNSYEQYF.

CDR3 residues: CASSLGLAAHNEQFF. The CDR3 nucleotides read TGTGCCAGCAGCTTGGGACTAGCGGCCCACAATGAGCAGTTCTTC. The V call is TRBV13, the J call TRBJ2-1; 11 positions agree with TRBD2. V was pared by 3 bases and J by 5 bases, with 3 bases of the junction left unmatched. The V gene's germline CDR1 is PRHDT and CDR2 FYEKMQ (reference sequence). CDR3 length: 15 amino acids.

The genes are TRBV9 and TRBJ1-3; D gene unclear. Germline V gene lookup returns CDR1 SGDLS and CDR2 YYNGEE. Trimming took off 4 bases at V and 2 bases at J, with 10 bases between the two ends. The CDR3 totals 14 residues. CDR3 sequence (DNA): TGTGCCAGCAGCTCCCCGCGGACTGGAAACACCATATATTTT. This translates into CASSSPRTGNTIYF.

The chain recombines TRBV6-6 with TRBJ1-2, with a tentative D call TRBD1 (6 bases). V was pared by 0 bases and J by 5 bases, with 16 bases between. This CDR3 comprises 16 residues. CDR1 is MNHNY, CDR2 SVGAGI, per germline (reference sequence). The CDR3 DNA reads as TGTGCCAGCAGTTACTCGGGTGCAGGGGAAGGGTATGGCTACACCTTC. This gives the protein CASSYSGAGEGYGYTF.

The chain combines TRBV7-9 with TRBJ2-3; TRBD2 matches at 10 bases. Trimming removed 6 bases from V and 4 bases from J; junction bases left unmatched: 4. In germline, CDR1 is SEHNR, CDR2 FQNEAQ (reference sequence). There are 14 residues in the CDR3. The DNA for the CDR3 is TGTGCCAGCAGTAAGAGCGGGGGGGCAGATACGCAGTATTTT. It codes for CASSKSGGADTQYF. The full variable domain, rest sourced from reference TRBV7-9 and TRBJ2-3, is DTGVSQNPRHKITKRGQNVTFRCDPISEHNRLYWYRQTLGQGPEFLTYFQNEAQLEKSRLLSDRFSAERPKGSFSTLEIQRTEQGDSAMYLCASSKSGGADTQYFGPGTRLTVL.

This rearrangement joins TRBV5-1 to TRBJ2-1; D may be TRBD1 (7 bases). The CDR3 loop spans 14 amino acids. Trimming pared 4 bases from V and 4 bases from J, leaving 12 bases between. Germline loops: CDR1 SGHRS, CDR2 YFSETQ. CDR3: CASSGGTDYNEQFF. CDR3 DNA: TGCGCCAGCAGCGGAGGGACAGATTACAATGAGCAGTTCTTC.

This rearrangement joins TRBV11-2 to TRBJ2-7, with 11 bases matching TRBD2. This CDR3 comprises 15 residues. Trimming removed 5 bases from V and 6 bases from J; junction bases left unmatched: 9. CDR1 SGHAT and CDR2 FQNNGV come from the germline V gene. The CDR3 region has the DNA TGTGCCAGCAGCCCGGGACTAGCGGCTCCTCGCGAGCAGTACTTC. Protein sequence: CASSPGLAAPREQYF.

This clone was seen a handful of times. The chain couples TRBV2 to TRBJ2-7; tentative D call: TRBD1 (6 bases). This CDR3 has 14 amino acids. V dropped 6 bases and J dropped 2 bases, with 14 bases sitting between them. Germline CDR1 and CDR2: SNHLY and FYNNEI. As DNA, the CDR3 is TGTGCCAGCAGCCACGTGGACAGCCCCTACGAGCAGTACTTC. Translated: CASSHVDSPYEQYF.

V and J are TRBV6-1 and TRBJ1-1; possibly TRBD1 for D (6 bases). CDR1 and CDR2 (germline): MNHNS, SASEGT. The CDR3 is made up of 14 amino acids. V gave up 3 bases and J gave up 0 bases, with 8 bases separating them. CDR3: CASSERGLNTEAFF. The CDR3 DNA sequence: TGTGCCAGCAGTGAGAGGGGGTTGAACACTGAAGCTTTCTTT.

The chain has TRBV7-9 and TRBJ2-1; 10 nucleotides line up with TRBD2. Germline CDR1 and CDR2: SEHNR and FQNEAQ (reference sequence). The ends lost 5 bases at V and 8 bases at J; junction bases unmatched: 12. The CDR3 runs 16 residues. The CDR3 DNA reads as TGTGCCAGCAGCCCTCCGCGGGCTAGCGGGAGCGATGAGCAGTTCTTC. Its translation is CASSPPRASGSDEQFF. The full variable domain, its missing parts supplied by reference TRBV7-9 and TRBJ2-1, is DTGVSQNPRHKITKRGQNVTFRCDPISEHNRLYWYRQTLGQGPEFLTYFQNEAQLEKSRLLSDRFSAERPKGSFSTLEIQRTEQGDSAMYLCASSPPRASGSDEQFFGPGTRLTVL.

CDR3 sequence: CATSDRRGETQYF. The CDR3 nucleotides are TGTGCCACCAGCGACAGAAGGGGGGAGACCCAGTACTTC. V is TRBV15 and J is TRBJ2-5, with D possibly TRBD1 on 6 matching bases. CDR3 length equals 13 residues. V lost 5 bases to trimming and J lost 5 bases, with 12 bases between them. CDR1 is LNHNV, CDR2 YYDKDF, per germline (reference sequence).

This clone has just one count. This chain links TRBV5-4 with TRBJ2-3, with 9 nucleotides matching TRBD2. Per germline, CDR1 SGHNT and CDR2 YYREEE (reference sequence). The CDR3 is 16 residues long. V lost 7 bases and J lost 9; bases outside the gene matches: 18. CDR3 amino acids: CASSPAVGGGAGTQYF. In nucleotides, the CDR3 is TGTGCCAGCTCCCCCGCGGTGGGCGGGGGGGCCGGCACGCAGTATTTT.

This clone was seen a few times. The chain couples TRBV5-1 to TRBJ2-2; D is possibly TRBD2 (7 bases). V was clipped by 1 base and J by 3 bases, with 10 bases between them. This CDR3 comprises 15 residues. Germline V lookup: CDR1 SGHRS, CDR2 YFSETQ. In DNA, the CDR3 is TGCGCCAGCAGCTTGCCGGGGGGCTACACCGGGGAGCTGTTTTTT. Protein product: CASSLPGGYTGELFF.

This clone occurred once. The chain employs TRBV6-5 and TRBJ2-3; 7 bases agree with TRBD1. The CDR3 runs to 14 residues. Germline CDR1 MNHEY, CDR2 SVGAGI. V was clipped by 6 bases and J by 4 bases; unmatched bases: 7. The CDR3 sequence: CASRPQGTSDTQYF. CDR3 sequence (DNA): TGTGCCAGCAGACCACAGGGGACGTCAGATACGCAGTATTTT.

The V and J genes are TRBV21-1 and TRBJ2-5; the table's D call, TRBD2, has no DNA check behind it. TRBV21-1 is flagged as a pseudogene. The CDR3 contains 14 residues. CDR3 residues: CASSARDSRETQYF. CDR3 nucleotide sequence: TGTGCCAGCAGCGCCCGGGACTCCAGGGAGACCCAGTACTTC.

V gene TRBV5-1 combines with J gene TRBJ2-3; D perhaps matches TRBD2 (6 bases). This CDR3 region has 15 residues. V was cut by 1 base and J by 1 base, with 10 bases left in between. CDR1 SGHRS and CDR2 YFSETQ come from the germline V gene. The CDR3 DNA reads as TGCGCCAGCAGCTTGAACCCGGGGGGCACAGATACGCAGTATTTT. It specifies CASSLNPGGTDTQYF.

The chain uses TRBV5-6 and TRBJ1-6; D is possibly TRBD1 (5 bases). The CDR3 is made up of 14 amino acids. Trimming removed 1 base from V and 10 bases from J, with 12 bases in between. CDR1 is SGHDT, CDR2 YYEEEE, per germline. The chain's CDR3 is CASSLRRGRSPLHF. DNA of the CDR3: TGTGCCAGCAGCTTGAGGAGGGGTCGGTCACCCCTCCACTTT.